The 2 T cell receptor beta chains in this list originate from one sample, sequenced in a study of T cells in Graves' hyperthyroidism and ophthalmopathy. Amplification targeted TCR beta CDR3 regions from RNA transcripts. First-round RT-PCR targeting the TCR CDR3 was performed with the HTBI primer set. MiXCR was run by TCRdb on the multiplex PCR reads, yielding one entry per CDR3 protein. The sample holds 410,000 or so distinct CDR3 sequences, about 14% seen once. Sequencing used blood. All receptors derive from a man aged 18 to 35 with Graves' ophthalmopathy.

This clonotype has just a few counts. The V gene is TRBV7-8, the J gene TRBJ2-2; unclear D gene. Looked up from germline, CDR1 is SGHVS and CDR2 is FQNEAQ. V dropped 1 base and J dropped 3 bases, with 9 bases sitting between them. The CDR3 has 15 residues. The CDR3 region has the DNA TGTGCCAGCAGCTTAGGGGCGGTTGACACCGGGGAGCTGTTTTTT. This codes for CASSLGAVDTGELFF.

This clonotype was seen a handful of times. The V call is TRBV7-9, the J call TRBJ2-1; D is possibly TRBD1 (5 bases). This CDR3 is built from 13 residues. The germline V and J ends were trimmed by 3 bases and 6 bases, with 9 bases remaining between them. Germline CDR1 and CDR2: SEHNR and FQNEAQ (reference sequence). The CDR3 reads CASSFVDSNEQFF. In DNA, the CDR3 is TGTGCCAGCAGCTTTGTCGACAGCAATGAGCAGTTCTTC. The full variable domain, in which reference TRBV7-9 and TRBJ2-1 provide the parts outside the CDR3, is DTGVSQNPRHKITKRGQNVTFRCDPISEHNRLYWYRQTLGQGPEFLTYFQNEAQLEKSRLLSDRFSAERPKGSFSTLEIQRTEQGDSAMYLCASSFVDSNEQFFGPGTRLTVL.